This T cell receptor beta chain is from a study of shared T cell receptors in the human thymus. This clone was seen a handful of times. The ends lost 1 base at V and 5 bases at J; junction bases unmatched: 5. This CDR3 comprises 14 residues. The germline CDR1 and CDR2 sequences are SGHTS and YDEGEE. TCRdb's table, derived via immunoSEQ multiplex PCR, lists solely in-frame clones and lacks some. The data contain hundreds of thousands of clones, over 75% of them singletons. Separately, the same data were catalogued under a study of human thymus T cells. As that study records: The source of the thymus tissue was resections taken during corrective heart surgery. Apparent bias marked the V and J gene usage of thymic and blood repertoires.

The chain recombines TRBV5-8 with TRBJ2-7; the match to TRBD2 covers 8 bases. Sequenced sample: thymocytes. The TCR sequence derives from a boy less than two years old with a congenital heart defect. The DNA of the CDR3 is TGTGCCAGCAGCTTGCGCGGGAGGTTGGACGAGCAGTACTTC. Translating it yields CASSLRGRLDEQYF.